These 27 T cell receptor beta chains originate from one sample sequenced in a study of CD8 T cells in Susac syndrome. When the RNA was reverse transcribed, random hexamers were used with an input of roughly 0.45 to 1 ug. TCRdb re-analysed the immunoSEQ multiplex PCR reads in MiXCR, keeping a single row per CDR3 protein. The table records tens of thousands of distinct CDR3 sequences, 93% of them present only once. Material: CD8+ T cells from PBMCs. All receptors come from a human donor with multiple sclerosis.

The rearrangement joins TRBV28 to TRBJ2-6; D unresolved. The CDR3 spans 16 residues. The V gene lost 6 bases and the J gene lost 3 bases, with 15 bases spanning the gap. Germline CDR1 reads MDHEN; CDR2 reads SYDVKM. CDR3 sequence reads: CASSHVWVDGANVLTF. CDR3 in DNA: TGTGCCAGCAGCCATGTCTGGGTAGATGGGGCCAACGTCCTGACTTTC.

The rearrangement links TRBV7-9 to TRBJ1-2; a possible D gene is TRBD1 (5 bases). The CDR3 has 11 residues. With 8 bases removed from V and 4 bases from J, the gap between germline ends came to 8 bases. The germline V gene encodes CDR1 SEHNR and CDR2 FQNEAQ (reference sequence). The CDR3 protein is CASPGPYGYTF. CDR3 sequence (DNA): TGTGCCAGCCCGGGACCCTATGGCTACACCTTC.

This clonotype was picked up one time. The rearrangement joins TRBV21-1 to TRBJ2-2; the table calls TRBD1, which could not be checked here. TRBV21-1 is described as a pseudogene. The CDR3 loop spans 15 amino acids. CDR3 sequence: CASIFRGGGTGELFF. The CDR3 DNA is TGTGCCAGCATCTTTAGGGGGGGAGGAACCGGGGAGCTGTTTTTT.

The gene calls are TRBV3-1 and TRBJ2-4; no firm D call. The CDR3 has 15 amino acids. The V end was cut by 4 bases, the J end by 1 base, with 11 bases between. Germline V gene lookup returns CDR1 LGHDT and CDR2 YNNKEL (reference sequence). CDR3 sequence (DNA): TGTGCCAGCAGCCCTAGAAGGCTGGCCAAAAACATTCAGTACTTC. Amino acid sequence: CASSPRRLAKNIQYF.

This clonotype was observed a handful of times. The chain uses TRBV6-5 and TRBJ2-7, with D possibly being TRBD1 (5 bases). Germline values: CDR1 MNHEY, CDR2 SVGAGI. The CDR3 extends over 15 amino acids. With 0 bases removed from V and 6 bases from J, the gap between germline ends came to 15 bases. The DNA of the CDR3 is TGTGCCAGCAGTTACTCGAGCAGGGTAGGATCCGAGCAGTACTTC. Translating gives CASSYSSRVGSEQYF.

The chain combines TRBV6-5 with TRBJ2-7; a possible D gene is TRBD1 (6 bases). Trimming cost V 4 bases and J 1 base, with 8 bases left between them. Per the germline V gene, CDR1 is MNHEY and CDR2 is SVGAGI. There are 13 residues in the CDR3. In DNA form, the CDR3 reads TGTGCCAGCAGTTTCGACAGGTCCTACGAGCAGTACTTC. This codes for CASSFDRSYEQYF.

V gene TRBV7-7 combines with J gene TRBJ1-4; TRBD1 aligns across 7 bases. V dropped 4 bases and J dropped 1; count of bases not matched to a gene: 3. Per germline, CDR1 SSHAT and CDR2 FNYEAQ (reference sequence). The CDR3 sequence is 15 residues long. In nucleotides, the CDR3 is TGTGCCAGCAGCTACCGACAGGGAACTAATGAAAAACTGTTTTTT. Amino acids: CASSYRQGTNEKLFF.

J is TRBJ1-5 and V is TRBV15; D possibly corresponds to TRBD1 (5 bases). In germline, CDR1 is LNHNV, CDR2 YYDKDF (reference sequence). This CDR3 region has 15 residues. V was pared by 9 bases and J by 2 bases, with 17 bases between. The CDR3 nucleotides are TGTGCCACAAACATCGGGAGGGGAGGCAATCAGCCCCAGCATTTT. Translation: CATNIGRGGNQPQHF.

Written as DNA, the CDR3 is TGTGCCAGCAGCCCCGAGCTACTCAGGGGAGATACGCAGTATTTT. Translation gives CASSPELLRGDTQYF. The V gene is TRBV3-1, the J gene TRBJ2-3; maybe TRBD1 (6 bases). CDR1 and CDR2 from the germline V gene are LGHDT and YNNKEL (reference sequence). Deletions cut 4 bases from V and 5 bases from J, with 16 bases between. This CDR3 comprises 15 residues.

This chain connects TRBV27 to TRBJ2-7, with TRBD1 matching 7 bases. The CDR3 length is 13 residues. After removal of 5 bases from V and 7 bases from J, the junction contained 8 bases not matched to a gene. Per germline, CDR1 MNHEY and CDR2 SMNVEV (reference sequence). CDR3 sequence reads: CASSPLGQSEQYF. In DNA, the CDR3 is TGTGCCAGCAGTCCGTTGGGACAGAGTGAGCAGTACTTC.

The CDR3 loop reads CASSGRMGGSYNSPLHF. The CDR3 DNA follows: TGTGCCAGCAGTGGACGGATGGGGGGCTCCTATAATTCACCCCTCCACTTT. The chain recombines TRBV2 with TRBJ1-6, with D perhaps TRBD1 (5 bases). The CDR3 runs 17 residues. The V and J ends lost 4 bases and 0 bases respectively, with 13 bases between them. Per germline, CDR1 SNHLY and CDR2 FYNNEI.

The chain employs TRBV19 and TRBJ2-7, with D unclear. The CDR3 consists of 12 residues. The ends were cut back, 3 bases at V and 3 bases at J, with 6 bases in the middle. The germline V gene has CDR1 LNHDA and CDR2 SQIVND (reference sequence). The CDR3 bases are TGTGCCAGTAGTATCACGGACTACGAGCAGTACTTC. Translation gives CASSITDYEQYF.

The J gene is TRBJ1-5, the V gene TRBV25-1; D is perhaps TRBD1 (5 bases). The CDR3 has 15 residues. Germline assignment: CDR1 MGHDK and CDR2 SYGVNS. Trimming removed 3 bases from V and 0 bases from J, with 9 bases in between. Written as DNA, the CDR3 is TGTGCCAGCAGTGAGGGGCAGGATAGCAATCAGCCCCAGCATTTT. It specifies CASSEGQDSNQPQHF.

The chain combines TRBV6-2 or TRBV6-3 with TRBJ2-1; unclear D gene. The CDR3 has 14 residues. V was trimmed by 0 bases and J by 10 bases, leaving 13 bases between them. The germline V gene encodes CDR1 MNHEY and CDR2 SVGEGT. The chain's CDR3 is CASSYSTAFEEQFF. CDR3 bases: TGTGCCAGCAGTTACTCAACAGCCTTCGAGGAGCAGTTCTTC.

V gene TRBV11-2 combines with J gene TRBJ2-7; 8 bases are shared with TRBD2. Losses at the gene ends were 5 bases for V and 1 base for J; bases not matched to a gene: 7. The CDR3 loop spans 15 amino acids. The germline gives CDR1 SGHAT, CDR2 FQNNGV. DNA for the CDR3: TGTGCCAGCAGCCCAGACGGGGGGGGGTCCTACGAGCAGTACTTC. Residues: CASSPDGGGSYEQYF.

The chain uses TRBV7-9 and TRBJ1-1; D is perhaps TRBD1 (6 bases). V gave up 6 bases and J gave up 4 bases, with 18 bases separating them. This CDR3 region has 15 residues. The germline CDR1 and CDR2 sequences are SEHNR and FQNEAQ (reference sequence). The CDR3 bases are TGTGCCAGCAGTTCTCTACGGGGGGCGGCCACTGAAGCTTTCTTT. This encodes CASSSLRGAATEAFF.

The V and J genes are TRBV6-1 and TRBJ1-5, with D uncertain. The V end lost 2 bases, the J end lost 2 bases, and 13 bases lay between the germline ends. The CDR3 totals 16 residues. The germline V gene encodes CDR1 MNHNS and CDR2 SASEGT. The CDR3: CASSEMAGSGNQPQHF. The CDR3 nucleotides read TGTGCCAGCAGTGAAATGGCGGGGTCGGGCAATCAGCCCCAGCATTTT.

The DNA of the CDR3 is TGTGCCAGCACTGGGCAGGGTCCCTACGAGCAGTACTTC. Its translation: CASTGQGPYEQYF. This chain uses TRBV28 with TRBJ2-7, with D possibly TRBD1 on 5 matching bases. V was shortened by 7 bases and J by 2 bases, with 12 bases between the two germline ends. The CDR3 extends over 13 amino acids. The germline CDR1 and CDR2 sequences are MDHEN and SYDVKM.

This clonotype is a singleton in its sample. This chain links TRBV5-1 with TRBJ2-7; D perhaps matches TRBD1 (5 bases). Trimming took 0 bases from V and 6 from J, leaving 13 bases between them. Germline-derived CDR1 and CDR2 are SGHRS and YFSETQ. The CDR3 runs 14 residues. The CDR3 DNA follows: TGCGCCAGCAGCTTGGCCGATGAAAGGGGCGAGCAGTACTTC. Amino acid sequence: CASSLADERGEQYF.

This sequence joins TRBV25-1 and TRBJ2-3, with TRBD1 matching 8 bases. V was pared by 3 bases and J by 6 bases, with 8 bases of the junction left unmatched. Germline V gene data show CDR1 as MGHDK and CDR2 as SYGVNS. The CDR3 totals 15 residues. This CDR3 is CASSETGALMDTQYF. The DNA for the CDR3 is TGTGCCAGCAGTGAGACAGGGGCTTTGATGGATACGCAGTATTTT.

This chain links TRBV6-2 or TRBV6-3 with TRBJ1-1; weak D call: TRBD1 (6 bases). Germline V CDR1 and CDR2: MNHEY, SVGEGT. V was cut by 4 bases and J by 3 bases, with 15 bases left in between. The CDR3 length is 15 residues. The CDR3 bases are TGTGCCAGCAGTTTCCACAGGGAACGGGACACTGAAGCTTTCTTT. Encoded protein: CASSFHRERDTEAFF.

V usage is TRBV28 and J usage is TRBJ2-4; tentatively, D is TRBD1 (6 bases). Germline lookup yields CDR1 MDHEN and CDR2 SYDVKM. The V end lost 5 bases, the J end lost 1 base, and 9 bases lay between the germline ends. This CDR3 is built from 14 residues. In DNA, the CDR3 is TGTGCCAGCAGTCTTGGACAGGCCAAAAACATTCAGTACTTC. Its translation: CASSLGQAKNIQYF. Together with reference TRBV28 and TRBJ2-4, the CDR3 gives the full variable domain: DVKVTQSSRYLVKRTGEKVFLECVQDMDHENMFWYRQDPGLGLRLIYFSYDVKMKEKGDIPEGYSVSREKKERFSLILESASTNQTSMYLCASSLGQAKNIQYFGAGTRLSVL.

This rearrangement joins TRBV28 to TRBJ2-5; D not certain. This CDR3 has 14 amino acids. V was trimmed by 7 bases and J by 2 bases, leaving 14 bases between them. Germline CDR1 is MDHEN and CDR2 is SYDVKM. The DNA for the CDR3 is TGTGCCAGCACTCTCGGGCCACGTCAAGAGACCCAGTACTTC. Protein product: CASTLGPRQETQYF.

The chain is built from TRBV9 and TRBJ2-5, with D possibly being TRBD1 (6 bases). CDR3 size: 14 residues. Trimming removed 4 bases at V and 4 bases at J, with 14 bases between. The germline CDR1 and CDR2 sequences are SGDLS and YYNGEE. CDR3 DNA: TGTGCCAGCAGCCCCTCAGGGGCGATAGAGACCCAGTACTTC. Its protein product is CASSPSGAIETQYF.

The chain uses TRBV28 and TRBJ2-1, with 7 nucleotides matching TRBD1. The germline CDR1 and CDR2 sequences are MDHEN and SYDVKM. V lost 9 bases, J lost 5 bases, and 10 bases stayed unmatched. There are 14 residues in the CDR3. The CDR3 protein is CASTQGDSNNEQFF. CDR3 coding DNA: TGTGCCAGTACGCAAGGGGACAGCAACAATGAGCAGTTCTTC.

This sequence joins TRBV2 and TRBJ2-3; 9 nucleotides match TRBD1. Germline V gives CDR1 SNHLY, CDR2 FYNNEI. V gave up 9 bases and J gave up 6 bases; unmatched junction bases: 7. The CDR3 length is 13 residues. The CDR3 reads CASPGQGWDTQYF. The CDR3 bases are TGTGCCAGTCCGGGACAGGGATGGGATACGCAGTATTTT.

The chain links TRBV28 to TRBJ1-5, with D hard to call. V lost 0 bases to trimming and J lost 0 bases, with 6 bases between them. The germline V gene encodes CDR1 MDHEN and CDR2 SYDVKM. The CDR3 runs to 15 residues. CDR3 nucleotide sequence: TGTGCCAGCAGTTTATGGGGTGTTAGCAATCAGCCCCAGCATTTT. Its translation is CASSLWGVSNQPQHF.